This TCR beta chain originates from a study of blood T cell repertoires in COVID-19. Across the study: The samples span acute and convalescent COVID-19 from the United States, Italy and Spain. The cDNA or gDNA used as material had been derived from T cells, B-cell-depleted T cells, or PBMCs.

The authors' processing: Reference gene primers were amplified, and this amplification served to estimate nucleated cell counts. Data came from immunoSEQ multiplex PCR; TCRdb stores just in-frame clones and leaves some out. That table gives V, J and clone size, and the DNA gave D and trimming. This table holds 200,000 to 300,000 clones, 86% found once. Trimming cost V 4 bases and J 0 bases; bases outside gene matches: 5. The CDR3 is 15 amino acids. Germline V CDR1 and CDR2: SGHRS, YFSETQ. For this clone: This CDR3 is also generated by other DNA sequences in the sample.

The TCR sequence derives from a woman aged 60-75 years who had recovered from COVID-19. This rearrangement joins TRBV5-1 to TRBJ2-7; 9 bases align to TRBD1. The specimen was peripheral blood. CDR3 protein: CASSVTGGSSYEQYF. CDR3 in DNA: TGCGCCAGCAGCGTTACAGGGGGCAGCTCCTACGAGCAGTACTTC.